The rows below give T cell receptor beta chains drawn from one sample of a study of Graves' ophthalmopathy and Graves' hyperthyroidism. Via MiXCR, TCRdb re-called the multiplex PCR reads, giving one row per CDR3 protein. The sample has around 1,200,000 distinct CDR3 sequences, about 38% seen once. Material for sequencing was peripheral blood or thyroid tissue (not recorded which). These receptors all stem from an adult man with Graves' hyperthyroidism. The CDR3 runs from the conserved cysteine through the conserved F or W. The D gene is left open where the match is weak. Clone size, where shown, is once, few, many, or a class for clones that have expanded.

d_call	cdr3_length	v_call	clone_size	j_call	cdr3_aa	cdr3_nt
.	15	TRBV15	many	TRBJ1-4	CATSRGQLTNEKLFF	TGTGCCACCAGCAGAGGACAGTTAACTAATGAAAAACTGTTTTTT
.	15	TRBV10-3	.	TRBJ1-2	CASSYLPTESYGYTF	TGTGCCAGCAGTTACCTCCCGACAGAGAGCTATGGCTACACCTTC
TRBD1	13	TRBV29-1	.	TRBJ1-2	CSGGPGTGFGYTF	TGCAGCGGTGGACCGGGGACAGGGTTCGGCTACACCTTC
TRBD1	15	TRBV12-3/TRBV12-4	.	TRBJ2-7	CASTTGTGFYHEQYF	TGTGCCAGCACTACCGGGACAGGGTTTTATCACGAGCAGTACTTC
TRBD1	12	TRBV7-9	many	TRBJ1-1	CASTQGTAEAFF	TGTGCCAGCACCCAAGGGACAGCAGAAGCTTTCTTT
.	13	TRBV7-6	many	TRBJ2-7	CASTHEPNYEQYF	TGTGCTTCTACTCACGAACCCAACTACGAGCAGTACTTC
.	15	TRBV4-3	few	TRBJ1-2	CASSRTQTGDYGYTF	TGCGCCAGCAGCCGGACACAGACAGGCGACTATGGCTACACCTTC
.	15	TRBV19	many	TRBJ1-1	CASIHPGTGNTEAFF	TGTGCCAGTATCCATCCCGGGACGGGGAACACTGAAGCTTTCTTT
TRBD2	18	TRBV5-5	few	TRBJ2-7	CASSLPGLAGQAGYEQYF	TGTGCCAGCAGCCTTCCGGGACTAGCGGGTCAGGCCGGCTACGAGCAGTACTTC
.	14	TRBV29-1	many	TRBJ2-7	CSVKDRRATYEQYF	TGCAGCGTGAAGGACAGGAGGGCTACGTACGAGCAGTACTTC
.	16	TRBV7-2	.	TRBJ1-5	CASSQVAGGANQPHHF	.
TRBD2	14	TRBV28	.	TRBJ2-5	CASSFERGGETQYF	TGTGCCAGCAGTTTTGAGCGGGGGGGAGAGACCCAGTACTTC
.	14	TRBV2	.	TRBJ1-1	CASSETNPNTEAFF	TGTGCCAGCAGTGAGACAAATCCGAACACTGAAGCTTTCTTT